This entry is about one T cell receptor beta chain. Certain patients were not enrolled. These were patients with other autoimmune diseases, uncontrolled infections, pregnancy or lactation. These data originate in a study of Graves' ophthalmopathy and Graves' hyperthyroidism. Amplification from RNA transcripts yielded the TCR beta CDR3 regions. First-round RT-PCR employed HTBI primers, with a second-round multiplex PCR after it. From the multiplex PCR reads, TCRdb called clonotypes with MiXCR, one entry per CDR3 protein. The table records around 1.1 million distinct CDR3 sequences, about 35% of them present only once. The germline CDR1 and CDR2 sequences are SGHRS and YFSETQ. The CDR3 spans 13 residues. Trimming removed 3 bases from V and 7 bases from J, with 13 bases in between.

Sequencing was carried out using peripheral blood or thyroid tissue (not recorded which). The TCR was taken from an adult man with Graves' hyperthyroidism. This chain links TRBV5-1 with TRBJ1-2; D is uncertain. The CDR3 loop is CASSSGKAGGYTF. The CDR3 coding sequence is TGCGCCAGCAGCTCGGGGAAAGCTGGTGGCTACACCTTC.